These T cell receptor beta chains were read from a single sample in a study of T cells after posttransplantation cyclophosphamide. Profiled with immunoSEQ multiplex PCR; TCRdb holds only in-frame clones, not every one. The top ten clones hold roughly 27% of a sample with roughly 9,900 clones, around nine tenths of them seen once. This sample comprised CD4+ T cells sorted from PBMCs, obtained after allogeneic stem cell transplant with posttransplant cyclophosphamide. The receptors shown here come from a young adult male patient who received an allogeneic stem cell transplant from a related donor, was CMV-positive, and had acute GVHD only. Some T cells may be graft donor cells. The CDR3 runs from the conserved cysteine through the conserved F or W.

V	J	CDR3
TRBV11-2	TRBJ2-7	CASSGWGDTYEQYF
TRBV5-1	TRBJ2-5	CASSFQGVQETQYF
TRBV4-2	TRBJ2-1	CASSQDQSGGNEQFF
TRBV5-1	TRBJ2-5	CASRGRGGQSQETQYF
TRBV5-1	TRBJ1-1	CASTKALGTEAFF
TRBV28	TRBJ1-6	CASIMGASNSPLHF
TRBV10-3	TRBJ1-5	CAISESLPGLLSNQPQHF
TRBV2	TRBJ2-7	CASKTLGGPYEQYF
TRBV7-9	TRBJ2-2	CASSSGLAGGPGPGELFF
TRBV6-1	TRBJ2-2	CASSFRLANTGELFF